The 22 T cell receptor beta chains reported below all come from one sample, sequenced in a study of radiotherapy plus CTLA-4 blockade in lung cancer. This table comes from immunoSEQ multiplex PCR, and its TCRdb copy is limited to in-frame clones, with some not included. The sample includes fewer than 70,000 clones, less than 80% of them seen just once. Sequences were derived from peripheral blood, sampled from a patient treated with radiotherapy plus ipilimumab. The receptors come from a human donor with non-small cell lung cancer who had a complete response to radiotherapy plus ipilimumab.

In nucleotides, the CDR3 is TGTGCCAGCAGTTCCCAGCCGGGCAGGGAAGAGACCCAGTACTTC. It specifies CASSSQPGREETQYF. J is TRBJ2-5 and V is TRBV6-5; D possibly corresponds to TRBD1 (5 bases). The length of the CDR3 is 15 residues. V was pared by 4 bases and J by 3 bases, with 15 bases between. Germline V gene lookup returns CDR1 MNHEY and CDR2 SVGAGI.

This clone was observed once. The chain uses TRBV7-2 and TRBJ2-2, with D possibly matching TRBD2 (5 bases). Germline-derived CDR1 and CDR2 are SGHTA and FQGNSA. V lost 1 base and J lost 5, with 5 bases in between. The CDR3 totals 13 residues. Here the CDR3 reads CASSLVATGELFF. In DNA, the CDR3 is TGTGCCAGCAGCTTAGTAGCGACCGGGGAGCTGTTTTTT.

In its sample, this clone was seen once. CDR3 protein: CASSSPPPYGYTF. The CDR3 DNA sequence: TGTGCCAGCAGCTCCCCGCCCCCATATGGCTACACCTTC. The chain is built from TRBV7-2 and TRBJ1-2; D gene unclear. The ends were cut back, 4 bases at V and 5 bases at J, with 11 bases in the middle. Germline CDR1 and CDR2: SGHTA and FQGNSA. CDR3 size: 13 residues.

This rearrangement joins TRBV12-2 to TRBJ2-7; TRBD2, the table's D call, was not compared with the DNA. TRBV12-2 is designated a pseudogene. CDR3 size: 20 residues. The CDR3 region is CASRLVVLAGQNAEAYEQYV. CDR3 coding DNA: TGTGCAAGTCGCTTAGTGGTACTAGCGGGCCAAAACGCGGAGGCCTACGAGCAGTACGTC.

The V and J genes are TRBV19 and TRBJ2-2; D unresolved. The ends were cut back, 5 bases at V and 1 base at J, with 8 bases in the middle. This CDR3 has 14 amino acids. Germline CDR1 is LNHDA and CDR2 is SQIVND (reference sequence). The CDR3 coding sequence is TGTGCCAGTAGTGCGTCAGGGAACACCGGGGAGCTGTTTTTT. Amino acids: CASSASGNTGELFF.

The chain employs TRBV6-5 and TRBJ1-1; perhaps TRBD1 as D (6 bases). V was cut by 7 bases and J by 2 bases, with 14 bases left in between. The germline V gene has CDR1 MNHEY and CDR2 SVGAGI. The CDR3 totals 14 residues. The CDR3 loop reads CASTLEGGNTEAFF. In DNA, the CDR3 is TGTGCCAGCACTCTAGAAGGGGGAAACACTGAAGCTTTCTTT.

This chain connects TRBV7-6 to TRBJ1-2; D is unresolved. The CDR3 covers 13 residues. With 1 base removed from V and 4 bases from J, the gap between germline ends came to 7 bases. Per the germline V gene, CDR1 is SGHVS and CDR2 is FNYEAQ. The CDR3 reads CASSLGPSYGYTF. CDR3 DNA: TGTGCCAGCAGCTTAGGACCGAGCTATGGCTACACCTTC.

The chain links TRBV5-6 to TRBJ1-5, with unresolved D. The V gene's germline CDR1 is SGHDT and CDR2 YYEEEE. The CDR3 covers 14 residues. Deletions cut 0 bases from V and 3 bases from J, with 7 bases between. In nucleotides, the CDR3 is TGTGCCAGCAGCTTGGGTCGACTCAATCAGCCCCAGCATTTT. This codes for CASSLGRLNQPQHF.

CDR3 in amino acids: CASSVDRAGGQDTQYF. DNA of the CDR3: TGTGCCAGCAGCGTAGATCGAGCGGGGGGGCAAGATACGCAGTATTTT. The chain links TRBV9 to TRBJ2-3, with 10 positions matching TRBD2. With 0 bases clipped from V and 5 bases from J, the junction kept 6 bases outside the gene matches. The CDR3 runs to 16 residues. CDR1 is SGDLS and CDR2 is YYNGEE in the germline V gene. Supplemented by reference TRBV9 and TRBJ2-3, the full variable domain reads DSGVTQTPKHLITATGQRVTLRCSPRSGDLSVYWYQQSLDQGLQFLIQYYNGEERAKGNILERFSAQQFPDLHSELNLSSLELGDSALYFCASSVDRAGGQDTQYFGPGTRLTVL.

This rearrangement joins TRBV10-3 to TRBJ2-7; possibly TRBD2 for D (6 bases). With 6 bases removed from V and 3 bases from J, the gap between germline ends came to 27 bases. This CDR3 contains 18 residues. CDR1 and CDR2 (germline): ENHRY, SYGVKD. The CDR3 DNA is TGTGCCATCAGCGAAGTTGGGGGGAGCGAAAGGATCCTCTACGAGCAGTACGTC. It yields the protein CAISEVGGSERILYEQYV.

The chain has TRBV6-5 and TRBJ2-7; a possible D gene is TRBD1 (5 bases). The CDR3 covers 15 residues. V lost 0 bases and J lost 0, with 9 bases in between. The V gene's germline CDR1 is MNHEY and CDR2 SVGAGI. CDR3 amino acids: CASSYSRQRSYEQYF. CDR3 DNA: TGTGCCAGCAGTTACTCCCGACAGCGCTCCTACGAGCAGTACTTC.

The gene calls are TRBV27 and TRBJ2-7; no reliable D call. V was pared by 6 bases and J by 3 bases, with 12 bases between. CDR3 length equals 13 residues. Germline CDR1 is MNHEY and CDR2 is SMNVEV (reference sequence). CDR3 DNA: TGTGCCAGCAGCCCAAATAGTGGCTACGAGCAGTACGTC. Residues: CASSPNSGYEQYV.

The gene calls are TRBV14 and TRBJ1-2, with D perhaps matching TRBD1 (6 bases). Looked up from germline, CDR1 is SGHDN and CDR2 is FVKESK. The CDR3 loop spans 14 amino acids. V lost 4 bases and J 4 bases, leaving 13 bases between the germline ends. CDR3 protein: CASSRTGTPYGYTF. The CDR3 bases are TGTGCCAGCAGCCGCACCGGGACACCCTATGGCTACACCTTC.

The rearrangement joins TRBV4-1 to TRBJ2-1; 9 nucleotides agree with TRBD2. The CDR3 length is 16 residues. V lost 6 bases and J lost 4; bases outside the gene matches: 10. CDR1 is MGHRA, CDR2 YSYEKL, per germline. CDR3 amino acids: CASRGLAGPGYNEQFF. The CDR3 DNA reads TGCGCCAGCAGGGGTCTAGCGGGACCGGGGTACAATGAGCAGTTCTTC.

This clone was recorded a few times. The chain links TRBV18 to TRBJ1-4, with D perhaps matching TRBD1 (6 bases). The CDR3 covers 15 residues. Trimming took off 0 bases at V and 8 bases at J, with 13 bases between the two ends. CDR1 and CDR2 (germline): KGHSH, LQKENI. CDR3 sequence (DNA): TGTGCCAGCTCACCACCGTTGAAAGGGGGGGAAAAACTGTTTTTT. It codes for CASSPPLKGGEKLFF.

The V and J genes are TRBV6-1 and TRBJ1-2; 8 bases line up with TRBD1. Germline V gene sequence: CDR1 MNHNS, CDR2 SASEGT. The CDR3 is made up of 14 amino acids. J lost 3 bases, V lost 6 bases, and 6 bases had no gene match. The CDR3 loop is CASSQGARYYGYTF. The CDR3 DNA follows: TGTGCCAGCAGCCAGGGGGCGCGGTACTATGGCTACACCTTC.

Here the CDR3 reads CASSPFTNTEAFF. DNA for the CDR3: TGTGCCAGCAGCCCCTTTACGAACACTGAAGCTTTCTTT. The chain is built from TRBV7-9 and TRBJ1-1; D is unresolved. Trimming cost V 5 bases and J 1 base, with 8 bases left between them. Germline loops: CDR1 SEHNR, CDR2 FQNEAQ (reference sequence). This CDR3 has 13 residues.

V and J are TRBV30 and TRBJ1-2; perhaps TRBD1 as D (6 bases). Trimming took 1 base from V and 8 from J, leaving 20 bases between them. Looked up from germline, CDR1 is GTSNPN and CDR2 is SVGIG (reference sequence). The CDR3 loop spans 15 amino acids. The CDR3 nucleotides are TGTGCCTGGAGTGAAAAGGGGGACTTTGCCGTCGGCTACACCTTC. Its translation is CAWSEKGDFAVGYTF. Full variable domain (outside the CDR3, taken from reference TRBV30 and TRBJ1-2): SQTIHQWPATLVQPVGSPLSLECTVEGTSNPNLYWYRQAAGRGLQLLFYSVGIGQISSEVPQNLSASRPQDRQFILSSKKLLLSDSGFYLCAWSEKGDFAVGYTFGSGTRLTVV.

The chain joins TRBV19 to TRBJ2-1, with D possibly matching TRBD1 (6 bases). The V and J ends lost 2 bases and 3 bases respectively, with 11 bases between them. Germline V CDR1 and CDR2: LNHDA, SQIVND (reference sequence). CDR3 length: 15 residues. In nucleotides, the CDR3 is TGTGCCAGTAGTATAAGTCAGGGGCGCTACAATGAGCAGTTCTTC. It yields the protein CASSISQGRYNEQFF. The full variable domain, in which reference TRBV19 and TRBJ2-1 provide the parts outside the CDR3, is DGGITQSPKYLFRKEGQNVTLSCEQNLNHDAMYWYRQDPGQGLRLIYYSQIVNDFQKGDIAEGYSVSREKKESFPLTVTSAQKNPTAFYLCASSISQGRYNEQFFGPGTRLTVL.

The rearrangement links TRBV2 to TRBJ1-6; no firm D call. Germline CDR1 is SNHLY and CDR2 is FYNNEI. CDR3 length: 13 residues. Trimming took 6 bases from V and 7 from J, leaving 10 bases between them. The CDR3 loop is CASRGSQNSPLHF. Written as DNA, the CDR3 is TGTGCCAGCAGGGGATCCCAAAATTCACCCCTCCACTTT. The full variable domain, completed using reference TRBV2 and TRBJ1-6, is EPEVTQTPSHQVTQMGQEVILRCVPISNHLYFYWYRQILGQKVEFLVSFYNNEISEKSEIFDDQFSVERPDGSNFTLKIRSTKLEDSAMYFCASRGSQNSPLHFGNGTRLTVT.

The rearrangement uses TRBV7-2 and TRBJ2-5, with TRBD1 identical over 8 bases. The CDR3 runs to 17 residues. The V gene's germline CDR1 is SGHTA and CDR2 FQGNSA. V trimming: 5 bases; J trimming: 1 base; junction bases outside the gene matches: 12. CDR3: CASSPKLGQASQETQYF. The CDR3 region has the DNA TGTGCCAGCAGCCCGAAACTGGGACAGGCTAGCCAAGAGACCCAGTACTTC.

The chain employs TRBV7-9 and TRBJ1-4; the D gene is possibly TRBD1 (6 bases). The CDR3 consists of 16 residues. Trimming removed 6 bases from V and 10 bases from J, with 24 bases in between. Germline V gives CDR1 SEHNR, CDR2 FQNEAQ (reference sequence). CDR3 DNA: TGTGCCAGCAGGGGCGAACAGGGTGCGGGATTCGGAAAACTGTTTTTT. Amino acids: CASRGEQGAGFGKLFF.